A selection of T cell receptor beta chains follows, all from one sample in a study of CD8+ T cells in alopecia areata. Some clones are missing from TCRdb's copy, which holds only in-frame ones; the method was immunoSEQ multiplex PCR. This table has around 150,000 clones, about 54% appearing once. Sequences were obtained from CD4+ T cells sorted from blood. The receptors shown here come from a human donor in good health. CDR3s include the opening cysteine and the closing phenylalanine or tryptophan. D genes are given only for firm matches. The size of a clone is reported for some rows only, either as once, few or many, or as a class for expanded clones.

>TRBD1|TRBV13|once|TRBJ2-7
TGTGCCAGCAGCTTGATGGGACAGGGGTTGTACGAGCAGTACTTC
CASSLMGQGLYEQYF
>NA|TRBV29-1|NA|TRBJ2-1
TGCAGCGTTGAAGATAAAACATCCTCCTACAATGAGCAGTTCTTC
CSVEDKTSSYNEQFF
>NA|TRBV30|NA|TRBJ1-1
TGTGCCTGGAGTGCGAGTGTGAACACTGAAGCTTTCTTT
CAWSASVNTEAFF
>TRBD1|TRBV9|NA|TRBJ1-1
TGTGCCAGCAGCGTAGGGACAGGGTTGCCCACTGAAGCTTTCTTT
CASSVGTGLPTEAFF
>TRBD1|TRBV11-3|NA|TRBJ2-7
TGTGCCAGCAGCATTAGTCCAGGGGGCGAGCAGTACTTC
CASSISPGGEQYF
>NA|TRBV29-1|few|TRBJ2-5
TGCAGCGCCGGGGGCAGTCAAGAGACCCAGTACTTC
CSAGGSQETQYF
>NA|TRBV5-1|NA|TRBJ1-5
TGCGCCAGCAGCTTCGGAGGGAATCAGCCCCAGCATTTT
CASSFGGNQPQHF
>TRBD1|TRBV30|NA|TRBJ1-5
TGTGCCTGGAGTCCCGGGACAGCTACTAATCAGCCCCAGCATTTT
CAWSPGTATNQPQHF
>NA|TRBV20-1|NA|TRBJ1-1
TGCAGTGCTATGAGGGTCGCTGAAGCTTTCTTT
CSAMRVAEAFF
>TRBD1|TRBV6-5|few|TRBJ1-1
TGTGCCAGCAGTTCGGACAGGGGTGGTACTGAAGCTTTCTTT
CASSSDRGGTEAFF
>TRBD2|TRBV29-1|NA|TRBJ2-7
TGCAGCGTGCAGGCTCTACTAGCGGGGAGGCACGAGCAGTACTTC
CSVQALLAGRHEQYF
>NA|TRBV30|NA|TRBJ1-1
TGTGCCTGGAGGCCAGGACTGAACACTGAAGCTTTCTTT
CAWRPGLNTEAFF
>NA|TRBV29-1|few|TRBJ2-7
TGCAGCGTTTACAGGGTAGGGTACGAGCAGTACTTC
CSVYRVGYEQYF
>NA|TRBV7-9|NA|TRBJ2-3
TGTGCCAGCAGCCAAGACGCGGGGGATACGCAGTATTTT
CASSQDAGDTQYF
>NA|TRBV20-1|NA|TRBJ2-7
TGCAGTGCTAGGCGGGATTACGAGCAGTACTTC
CSARRDYEQYF
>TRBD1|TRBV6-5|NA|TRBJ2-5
TGTGCCAGCAGTTACTCCAGAGCAGGGGGCCAGACCCAGTACTTC
CASSYSRAGGQTQYF
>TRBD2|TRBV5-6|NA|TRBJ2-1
TGTGCCAGCAGTGAAGCCGGGAGGGTGGGCAATGAGCAGTTCTTC
CASSEAGRVGNEQFF
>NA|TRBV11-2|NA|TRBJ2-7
TGTGCCAGCAGCTTACACCGGGTTAGCTCCTACGAGCAGTACTTC
CASSLHRVSSYEQYF
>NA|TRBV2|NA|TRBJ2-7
TGTGCCAGCCTTTCCCAGAGCTCCTACGAGCAGTACTTC
CASLSQSSYEQYF
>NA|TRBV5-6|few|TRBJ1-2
TGTGCCAGCAGCTTGGTCGGACGGGATAACTATGGCTACACCTTC
CASSLVGRDNYGYTF
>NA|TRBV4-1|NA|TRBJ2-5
TGCGCCAGCAGCCGAACGGGTCTCTCGGGGGAGACCCAGTACTTC
CASSRTGLSGETQYF
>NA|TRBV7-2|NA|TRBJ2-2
TGTGCCAGCAGCTCCGATACGAACACCGGGGAGCTGTTTTTT
CASSSDTNTGELFF
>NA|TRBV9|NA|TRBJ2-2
TGTGCCAGCAGCGTAGGGACTAACACCGGGGAGCTGTTTTTT
CASSVGTNTGELFF
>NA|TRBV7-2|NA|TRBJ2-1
TGTGCCAGCAGCTTCGGCAGGGCGTCCTACAATGAGCAGTTCTTC
CASSFGRASYNEQFF
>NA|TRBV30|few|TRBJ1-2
TGTGCCTGGAGTGTACGGAGGACAGTCTATGGCTACACCTTC
CAWSVRRTVYGYTF
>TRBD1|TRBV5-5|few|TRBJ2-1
TGTGCCAGCAGCCTAGGAGATTCGGGACAGGGGAAAAATGAGCAGTTCTTC
CASSLGDSGQGKNEQFF
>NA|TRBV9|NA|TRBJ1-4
TGTGCCAGCAGCGTAGAAGGGGAAAAACTGTTTTTT
CASSVEGEKLFF
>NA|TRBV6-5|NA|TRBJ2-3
TGTGCCAGCAGTTACCTAGAGGCGCAGTATTTT
CASSYLEAQYF
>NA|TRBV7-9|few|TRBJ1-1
TGTGCCAGCAGCTTAATGGGAGCCACTGAAGCTTTCTTT
CASSLMGATEAFF
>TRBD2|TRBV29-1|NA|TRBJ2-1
TGCAGCGTTGACAGCGGGGGTTACAATGAGCAGTTCTTC
CSVDSGGYNEQFF
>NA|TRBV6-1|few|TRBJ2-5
TGTGCCAGCAGTGAAGCACCAGGGAAGAGAGGCCAGTACTTC
CASSEAPGKRGQYF
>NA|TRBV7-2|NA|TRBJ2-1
TGTGCCAGCAGCCCCTCGGGGCCCAATGAGCAGTTCTTC
CASSPSGPNEQFF
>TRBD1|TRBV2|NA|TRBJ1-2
TGTGCCAGCAGTCAACAGGGGGACTATGGCTACACCTTC
CASSQQGDYGYTF
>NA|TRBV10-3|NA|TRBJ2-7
TGTGCCATCAGTGACGAACCCAGAGGGCACTACGAGCAGTACTTC
CAISDEPRGHYEQYF
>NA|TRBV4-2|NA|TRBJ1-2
TGTGCCAGCAGCCAAGATATGGCTGGGGGCTACACCTTC
CASSQDMAGGYTF
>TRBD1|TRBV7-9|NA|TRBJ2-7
TGTGCCAGCAGCTTAGGGGGACAGGGGGACGAGCAGTACTTC
CASSLGGQGDEQYF
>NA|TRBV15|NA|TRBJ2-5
TGTGCCACCAGCCCGGTAGGGGGTCCTCAAGAGACCCAGTACTTC
CATSPVGGPQETQYF
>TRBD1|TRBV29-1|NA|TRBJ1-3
TGCAGCGTCGGGACAGGGGCCGGAAACACCATATATTTT
CSVGTGAGNTIYF
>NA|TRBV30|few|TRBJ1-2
TGTGCCTGGAGTGAAGAGGGATGGTCCTATGGCTACACCTTC
CAWSEEGWSYGYTF
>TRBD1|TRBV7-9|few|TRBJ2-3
TGTGCCAGCAGCCCGCGGACAGGGGACACAGATACGCAGTATTTT
CASSPRTGDTDTQYF
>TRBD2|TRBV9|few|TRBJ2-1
TGTGCCAGCAGCACACTAGCGGGGGACAATGAGCAGTTCTTC
CASSTLAGDNEQFF
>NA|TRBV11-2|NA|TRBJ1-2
TGTGCCAGCAGCCTGACACCTAACTATGGCTACACCTTC
CASSLTPNYGYTF
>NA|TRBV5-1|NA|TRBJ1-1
TGCGCCAGCAGCTTGGCTCAGACAGCGAACACTGAAGCTTTCTTT
CASSLAQTANTEAFF
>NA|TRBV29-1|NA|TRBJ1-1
TGCAGCGTTGCGGCCCCCGTGAACACTGAAGCTTTCTTT
CSVAAPVNTEAFF
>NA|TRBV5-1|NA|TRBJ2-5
TGCGCCAGCAGCTTTGGCAGCCAAGAGACCCAGTACTTC
CASSFGSQETQYF
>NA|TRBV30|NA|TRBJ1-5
TGTGCCTGGAGGTTTGGAGAAAATCAGCCCCAGCATTTT
CAWRFGENQPQHF
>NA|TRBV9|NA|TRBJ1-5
TGTGCCAGCAGCGTAAACCCGGACGATCAGCCCCAGCATTTT
CASSVNPDDQPQHF
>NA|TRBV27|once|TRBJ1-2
TGTGCCAGCAGTTGGCAGCGGAACTATGGCTACACCTTC
CASSWQRNYGYTF
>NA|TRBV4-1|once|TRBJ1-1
TGCGCCAGCAGCCAAGTAATGGGCAGGGCTGCGGTGACTGAAGCTTTCTTT
CASSQVMGRAAVTEAFF
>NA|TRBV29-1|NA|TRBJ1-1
TGCAGCGTTGTAGCAAGCCCCACTGAAGCTTTCTTT
CSVVASPTEAFF
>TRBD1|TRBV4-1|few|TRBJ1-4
TGCGCCAGCAGCCACAGACAGGGAACCACTAATGAAAAACTGTTTTTT
CASSHRQGTTNEKLFF
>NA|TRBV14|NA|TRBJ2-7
TGTGCCAGCAGCCAAGACTCCGGGGAGAAGCAGTACTTC
CASSQDSGEKQYF
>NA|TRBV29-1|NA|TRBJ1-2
TGCAGCGTTGATCAGGGCCCCTATGGCTACACCTTC
CSVDQGPYGYTF
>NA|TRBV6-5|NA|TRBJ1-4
TGTGCCAGCAGCAGGACAGTTTATGAAAAACTGTTTTTT
CASSRTVYEKLFF